These 14 T cell receptor beta chains originate from one sample sequenced in a study of blood T cell repertoires in COVID-19. TCRdb keeps only in-frame clones here, not all; method: immunoSEQ multiplex PCR. This repertoire shows 390,000 or so clones, around 83% found once; its top ten account for approximately 4.7%. The sample comprised PBMCs or T cells enriched from blood (not recorded which). The receptors were sampled from a woman aged 45 to 65 who had recovered from COVID-19.

The chain employs TRBV4-2 and TRBJ1-4; no reliable D call. The CDR3 loop spans 15 amino acids. V was cut by 2 bases and J by 6 bases, with 13 bases left in between. Germline V gene sequence: CDR1 LGHNA, CDR2 YNFKEQ. Here the CDR3 reads CASSQFAREDEKLFF. DNA of the CDR3: TGTGCCAGCAGCCAATTCGCGAGGGAGGATGAAAAACTGTTTTTT.

The CDR3 loop is CSVPIASGTEAFF. The CDR3 DNA sequence: TGCAGCGTTCCAATTGCTTCCGGCACTGAAGCTTTCTTT. The chain links TRBV29-1 to TRBJ1-1; the D is unclear. The CDR3 runs to 13 residues. Germline values: CDR1 SQVTM, CDR2 ANQGSEA. Trimming stripped 5 bases from V and 4 bases from J, with 14 bases between.

The V and J genes are TRBV18 and TRBJ1-1, with a tentative D call TRBD1 (5 bases). Per the germline V gene, CDR1 is KGHSH and CDR2 is LQKENI. Trimming pared 6 bases from V and 2 bases from J, leaving 10 bases between. This CDR3 contains 13 residues. CDR3 region: CASSGGYNTEAFF. CDR3 nucleotides: TGTGCCAGCTCGGGGGGTTATAACACTGAAGCTTTCTTT. The whole variable domain, filled in from reference TRBV18 and TRBJ1-1, reads NAGVMQNPRHLVRRRGQEARLRCSPMKGHSHVYWYRQLPEEGLKFMVYLQKENIIDESGMPKERFSAEFPKEGPSILRIQQVVRGDSAAYFCASSGGYNTEAFFGQGTRLTVV.

This chain joins TRBV5-4 and TRBJ1-2; 9 positions match TRBD1. The germline CDR1 and CDR2 sequences are SGHNT and YYREEE (reference sequence). CDR3 size: 15 residues. J lost 1 base, V lost 4 bases, and 5 bases had no gene match. The CDR3 DNA reads as TGTGCCAGCAGCGTAGGACAGGGGCTTAACTATGGCTACACCTTC. It yields the protein CASSVGQGLNYGYTF.

The chain joins TRBV18 to TRBJ1-3; TRBD1 matches 7 bases. The junction had 8 bases not matched to a gene; V was cut back by 5 bases and J by 4 bases. CDR1 and CDR2 (germline): KGHSH, LQKENI. This CDR3 spans 15 amino acids. Written as DNA, the CDR3 is TGTGCCAGCTCAAGTGGACAGGATTCGGGAAACACCATATATTTT. Translation: CASSSGQDSGNTIYF.

This chain uses TRBV27 with TRBJ2-7; perhaps TRBD2 as D (5 bases). V dropped 7 bases and J dropped 4 bases, with 14 bases sitting between them. The CDR3 runs 13 residues. Per the germline V gene, CDR1 is MNHEY and CDR2 is SMNVEV (reference sequence). Here the CDR3 DNA reads TGTGCCAGCATGCGGGCCGCAGGTTACGAGCAGTACTTC. Translation gives CASMRAAGYEQYF.

V and J are TRBV4-1 and TRBJ2-1, with D possibly TRBD2 on 6 matching bases. The CDR3 extends over 19 amino acids. Germline CDR1 and CDR2: MGHRA and YSYEKL. V lost 0 bases, J lost 1 base, and 19 bases lay in between. The CDR3 spells CASSQEASVGAGSYNEQFF. DNA of the CDR3: TGCGCCAGCAGCCAAGAGGCTAGCGTCGGGGCGGGGTCCTACAATGAGCAGTTCTTC.

The V call is TRBV11-3, the J call TRBJ2-3; 9 nucleotides match TRBD2. There are 14 residues in the CDR3. Trimming removed 4 bases from V and 5 bases from J; junction bases left unmatched: 4. Germline CDR1 and CDR2: SGHNT and YENEEA. The CDR3, as DNA: TGTGCCAGCAGCTCGGGACTAGCCCAAGATACGCAGTATTTT. This codes for CASSSGLAQDTQYF.

This clone turned up a few times. CDR3 nucleotide sequence: TGTGCCAGCAAGGCCGGGGCGAACACCGGGGAGCTGTTTTTT. Translation gives CASKAGANTGELFF. The rearrangement uses TRBV30 and TRBJ2-2; a possible D gene is TRBD2 (5 bases). The CDR3 is made up of 14 amino acids. V was clipped by 8 bases and J by 0 bases, with 13 bases between them. Germline-derived CDR1 and CDR2 are GTSNPN and SVGIG (reference sequence). Variable domain in full (rest from reference TRBV30 and TRBJ2-2): SQTIHQWPATLVQPVGSPLSLECTVEGTSNPNLYWYRQAAGRGLQLLFYSVGIGQISSEVPQNLSASRPQDRQFILSSKKLLLSDSGFYLCASKAGANTGELFFGEGSRLTVL.

The CDR3 protein is CASSSGAVGTDTQYF. As DNA, the CDR3 is TGTGCCAGCAGCTCCGGAGCGGTGGGCACAGATACGCAGTATTTT. The V call is TRBV11-1, the J call TRBJ2-3; possible D gene TRBD2, 5 bases. Trimming removed 4 bases at V and 1 base at J, with 12 bases between. Germline CDR1 and CDR2: SGHAT and FQDESV (reference sequence). This CDR3 is 15 amino acids long.

The rearrangement links TRBV3-1 (or the pseudogene TRBV3-2) to TRBJ1-2; D is perhaps TRBD1 (5 bases). The CDR3 totals 14 residues. V lost 4 bases, J lost 7 bases, and 16 bases lay in between. Germline-derived CDR1 and CDR2 are LGHDT and YNNKEL (reference sequence). In nucleotides, the CDR3 is TGTGCCAGCAGCCCCCCCGGGGACTCCTCTGGCTACACCTTC. Amino acids: CASSPPGDSSGYTF.

The chain has TRBV6-1 and TRBJ1-1, with a possible D match to TRBD1 (6 bases). The ends were cut back, 3 bases at V and 11 bases at J, with 13 bases in the middle. The CDR3 length is 12 residues. Per the germline V gene, CDR1 is MNHNS and CDR2 is SASEGT. The CDR3 reads CASSELRGFAFF. The CDR3 DNA sequence: TGTGCCAGCAGTGAGTTGAGGGGGTTCGCTTTCTTT.

The genes are TRBV5-1 and TRBJ2-7, with D tentatively TRBD2 (6 bases). This CDR3 spans 14 amino acids. The germline V gene has CDR1 SGHRS and CDR2 YFSETQ. Trimming removed 3 bases at V and 3 bases at J, with 13 bases between. The CDR3 nucleotides are TGCGCCAGCAGCTATCTAGCGAACGACTACGAGCAGTACTTC. Amino acid sequence: CASSYLANDYEQYF.

This chain connects TRBV9 to TRBJ1-1, with D unclear. Trimming pared 4 bases from V and 6 bases from J, leaving 16 bases between. The V gene's germline CDR1 is SGDLS and CDR2 YYNGEE. This CDR3 has 14 residues. CDR3 DNA sequence: TGTGCCAGCAGCCCCGAGTTAGCTGTCGCTGAAGCTTTCTTT. Amino acid sequence: CASSPELAVAEAFF.